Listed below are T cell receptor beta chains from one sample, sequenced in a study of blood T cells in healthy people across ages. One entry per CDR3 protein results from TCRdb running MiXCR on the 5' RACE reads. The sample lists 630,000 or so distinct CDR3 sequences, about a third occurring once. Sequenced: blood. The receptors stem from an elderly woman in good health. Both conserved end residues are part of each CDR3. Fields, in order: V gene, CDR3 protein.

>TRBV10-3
CATQALFDSEAFF
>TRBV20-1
CSARLTGRVNTEAFF
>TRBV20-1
CSARDTRTGWKGYTF
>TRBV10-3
CAIRWTANTGELFF
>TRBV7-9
CASSLETGAQYF
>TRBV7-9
CVSSFGTGIQETQYF
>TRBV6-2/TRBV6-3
CASSYSGGEQYF
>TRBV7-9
CASSSDLGELFF
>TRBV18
CASSLLGGRSGHRANYGYTF
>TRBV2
CASLRIQGGNYGYTF
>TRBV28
CASSFWARADTQYF
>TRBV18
CASSPPGQGNAVGQYF
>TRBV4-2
CASSQGRIGSNTEAFF
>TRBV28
CAGSPRLAGGTKQYF
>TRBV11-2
CASSSMNTEAFF
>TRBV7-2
CASSDRVGTDTQYF
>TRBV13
CASSSRTTGQADYNEQFF
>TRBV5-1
CASSLEGQGDYEQYF
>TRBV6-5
CASSYRDKYNEQFF
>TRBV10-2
CASSETSGSSEQYF
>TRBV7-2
CASSFQGLEDEKLFF
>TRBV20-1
CSAGESEQFF
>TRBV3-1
CASSQQGWNEQYF
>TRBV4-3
CASSQGSPGSTDTQYF
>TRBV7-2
CASSLVPETGTEAFF
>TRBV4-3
CASSQLAGGLETQYF
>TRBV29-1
CSVTRPGQANTGELFF
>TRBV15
CATSKAGTFQETQYF
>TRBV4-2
CASSLRSSGGTDTQYF
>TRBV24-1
CATEQAKTGELFF